This T cell receptor beta chain is drawn from a study of tumor-infiltrating lymphocytes in primary liver carcinoma. In the study overall: Enrolled patients were male and female, aged 30 to 69 years.

Co-extraction of RNA and DNA was performed on roughly 17-32 mg of unsorted bulk tissue. Five separate regions per tumor were sampled. Every one of the tumor samples had a viable tumor cell content above 75%. Using a constant-region primer together with ProtoScript II reverse transcriptase, TCR beta cDNA was made from roughly 500 ng of total RNA. Modified slightly, ARM-PCR produced TCR beta libraries over three nested multiplex PCR rounds. It was with TRBV1-TRBV30 forward primers and a C-beta reverse primer that the first two PCR rounds were run, at approximately 10 cycles each. Each CDR3 protein is one row after TCRdb ran MiXCR on the multiplex PCR reads. The sample lists over 35,000 distinct CDR3 sequences; around 70% were seen once. Looked up from germline, CDR1 is MDHEN and CDR2 is SYDVKM. The CDR3 is 17 residues long. V shed 6 bases and J 1 base; nucleotides not matched to a gene: 8. This clonotype was seen at least ten times.

The rearrangement links TRBV28 to TRBJ2-2; 10 bases align to TRBD1. The sample was liver tumor tissue from sampling region 2. Subset indicated: tumor region T2, inferior pole. The TCR originated in a man in his forties with primary liver carcinoma and hepatitis B virus infection. The CDR3 DNA follows: TGTGCCAGCAGAGGGGGACAGGGGTATCGGAACACCGGGGAGCTGTTTTTT. Translation: CASRGGQGYRNTGELFF.